The source of this T cell receptor beta chain is a study of PD-L1 blockade in urothelial cancer. Across the whole study: T cell content in blood samples showed a median of 141,255.

The data were produced by immunoSEQ multiplex PCR, yet TCRdb's version contains in-frame clones alone and is incomplete. In the table there are 29,000 or so clones, roughly 84% of which are singletons. From germline, CDR1 is MNHEY and CDR2 SVGAGI. Trimming took off 5 bases at V and 6 bases at J, with 13 bases between the two ends. The CDR3 is made up of 13 amino acids. Indicated time point: peripheral blood 6 weeks after treatment start. The source was PBMCs, collected around atezolizumab (anti-PD-L1) treatment. The chain has TRBV6-5 and TRBJ1-1; no clear D. The receptor comes from a man between 65 and 85 years old with urothelial cancer. CDR3 nucleotides: TGTGCCAGCAGTCGGATACGGGAGTCTGAAGCTTTCTTT. Residues: CASSRIRESEAFF.